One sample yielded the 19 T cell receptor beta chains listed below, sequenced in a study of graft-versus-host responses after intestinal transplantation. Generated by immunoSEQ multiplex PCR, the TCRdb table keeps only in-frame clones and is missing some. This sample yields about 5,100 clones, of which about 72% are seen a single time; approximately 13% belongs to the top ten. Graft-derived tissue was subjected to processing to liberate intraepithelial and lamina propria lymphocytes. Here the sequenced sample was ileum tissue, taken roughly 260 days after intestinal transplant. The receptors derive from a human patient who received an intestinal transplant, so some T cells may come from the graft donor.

The CDR3 here is CASSLLYDRGLDEQYF. DNA for the CDR3: TGTGCCAGCAGCTTACTGTACGACAGGGGGCTCGACGAGCAGTACTTC. The chain links TRBV11-3 to TRBJ2-7, with TRBD1 matching over 10 bases. The trim removed 2 bases at V and 5 bases at J, leaving 9 bases unmatched. The germline V gene has CDR1 SGHNT and CDR2 YENEEA. CDR3 size: 16 residues.

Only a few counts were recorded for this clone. CDR3 sequence (DNA): TGTGCCAGCAGCTTAGGGGGCGGATTATCCTACGAGCAGTACTTC. It yields the protein CASSLGGGLSYEQYF. V is TRBV5-5 and J is TRBJ2-7; the match to TRBD1 covers 7 bases. Germline CDR1 reads SGHKS; CDR2 reads YYEKEE (reference sequence). The CDR3 covers 15 residues. Losses at the gene ends were 2 bases for V and 1 base for J; bases not matched to a gene: 6.

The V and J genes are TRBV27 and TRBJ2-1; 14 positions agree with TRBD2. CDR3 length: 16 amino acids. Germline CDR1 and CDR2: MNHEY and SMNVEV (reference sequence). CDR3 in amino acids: CESLGPGTSGSNEQFF. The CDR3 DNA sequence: TGTGAGTCGTTAGGCCCTGGGACTAGCGGGAGCAATGAGCAGTTCTTC.

In DNA form, the CDR3 reads TGTGCCAGCAGTGAAGGTAGCGGAGCTTTTTACGAGCAGTACTTC. This encodes CASSEGSGAFYEQYF. The chain has TRBV6-1 and TRBJ2-7; tentatively, D is TRBD2 (6 bases). The V end was cut by 1 base, the J end by 4 bases, with 14 bases between. The CDR3 has 15 residues. From germline, CDR1 is MNHNS and CDR2 SASEGT.

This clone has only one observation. The CDR3 DNA reads as TGTGCCAGCAGCTTAGCGCGTAACGGTCTCAATGAGCAGTTCTTC. The encoded protein is CASSLARNGLNEQFF. The chain has TRBV7-6 and TRBJ2-1; D call uncertain. Trimming took 0 bases from V and 6 from J, leaving 12 bases between them. The germline CDR1 and CDR2 sequences are SGHVS and FNYEAQ. CDR3 length: 15 residues.

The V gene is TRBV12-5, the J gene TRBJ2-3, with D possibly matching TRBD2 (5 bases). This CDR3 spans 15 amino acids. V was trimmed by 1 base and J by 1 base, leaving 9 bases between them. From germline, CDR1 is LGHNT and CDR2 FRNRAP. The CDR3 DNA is TGTGCTAGTGGTTTGGGAGCGGCAGGCACAGATACGCAGTATTTT. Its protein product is CASGLGAAGTDTQYF.

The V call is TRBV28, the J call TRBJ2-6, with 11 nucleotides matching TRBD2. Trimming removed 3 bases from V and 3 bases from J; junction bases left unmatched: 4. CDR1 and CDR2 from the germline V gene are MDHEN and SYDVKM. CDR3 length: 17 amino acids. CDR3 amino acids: CASSFGSGRGGANVLTF. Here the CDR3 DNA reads TGTGCCAGCAGTTTTGGTAGCGGGAGGGGTGGGGCCAACGTCCTGACTTTC. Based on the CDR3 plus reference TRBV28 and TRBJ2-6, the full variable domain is DVKVTQSSRYLVKRTGEKVFLECVQDMDHENMFWYRQDPGLGLRLIYFSYDVKMKEKGDIPEGYSVSREKKERFSLILESASTNQTSMYLCASSFGSGRGGANVLTFGAGSRLTVL.

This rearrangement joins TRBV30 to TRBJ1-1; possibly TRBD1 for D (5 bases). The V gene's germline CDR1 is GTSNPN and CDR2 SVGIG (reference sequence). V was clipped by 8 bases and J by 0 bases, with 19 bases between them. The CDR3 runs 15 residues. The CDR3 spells CAGKNPQDLNTEAFF. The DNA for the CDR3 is TGTGCCGGCAAGAATCCACAGGATCTGAACACTGAAGCTTTCTTT.

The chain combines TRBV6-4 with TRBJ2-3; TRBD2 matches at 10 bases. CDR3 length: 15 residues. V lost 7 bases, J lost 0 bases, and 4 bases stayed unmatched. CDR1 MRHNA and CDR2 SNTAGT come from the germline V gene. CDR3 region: CASTQTSGSTDTQYF. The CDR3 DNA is TGTGCCAGCACACAGACTAGCGGGAGCACAGATACGCAGTATTTT.

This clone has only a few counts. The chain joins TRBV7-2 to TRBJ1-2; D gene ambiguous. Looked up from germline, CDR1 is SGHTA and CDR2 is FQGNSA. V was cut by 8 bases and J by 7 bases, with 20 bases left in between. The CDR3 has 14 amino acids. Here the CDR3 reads CASVREGLNGGYTF. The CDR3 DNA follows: TGTGCCAGCGTTCGGGAGGGCCTCAATGGTGGCTACACCTTC. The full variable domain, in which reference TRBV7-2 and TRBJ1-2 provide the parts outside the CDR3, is GAGVSQSPSNKVTEKGKDVELRCDPISGHTALYWYRQSLGQGLEFLIYFQGNSAPDKSGLPSDRFSAERTGGSVSTLTIQRTQQEDSAVYLCASVREGLNGGYTFGSGTRLTVV.

In DNA, the CDR3 is TGTGCCAGCTGGCTATCCCAAAAAACACCGGGACAGGGGTACAGGAACACTGAAGCTTTCTTT. Its translation is CASWLSQKTPGQGYRNTEAFF. This rearrangement joins TRBV21-1 to TRBJ1-1; the tabulated D call, TRBD1, remains unverified against the DNA. TRBV21-1 is marked as a pseudogene. CDR3 length: 21 amino acids.

The CDR3, as DNA: TGTGCCAGTAGTAGGGGTCCAGCGGGGGGGCCCCGCACAGATACGCAGTATTTT. Encoded protein: CASSRGPAGGPRTDTQYF. J is TRBJ2-3 and V is TRBV19, with 10 bases identical to TRBD2. The V segment lost 4 bases and the J segment 1 base; nucleotides outside the gene matches: 11. CDR3 length: 18 amino acids. The germline gives CDR1 LNHDA, CDR2 SQIVND (reference sequence).

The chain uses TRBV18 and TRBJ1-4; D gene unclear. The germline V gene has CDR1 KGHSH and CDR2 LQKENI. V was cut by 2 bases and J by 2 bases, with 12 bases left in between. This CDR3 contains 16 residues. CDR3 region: CASSPGVPGTNEKLFF. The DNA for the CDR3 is TGTGCCAGCTCACCAGGGGTCCCGGGGACTAATGAAAAACTGTTTTTT. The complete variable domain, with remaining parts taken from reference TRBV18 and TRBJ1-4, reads NAGVMQNPRHLVRRRGQEARLRCSPMKGHSHVYWYRQLPEEGLKFMVYLQKENIIDESGMPKERFSAEFPKEGPSILRIQQVVRGDSAAYFCASSPGVPGTNEKLFFGSGTQLSVL.

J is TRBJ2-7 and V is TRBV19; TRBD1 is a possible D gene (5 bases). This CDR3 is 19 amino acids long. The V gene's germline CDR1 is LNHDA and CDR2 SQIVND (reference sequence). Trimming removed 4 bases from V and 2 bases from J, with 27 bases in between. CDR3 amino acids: CASSSPRLHSSQGTYEQYF. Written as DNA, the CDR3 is TGTGCCAGTAGTAGCCCCAGGTTACATAGCTCCCAGGGAACCTACGAGCAGTACTTC. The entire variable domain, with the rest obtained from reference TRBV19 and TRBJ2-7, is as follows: DGGITQSPKYLFRKEGQNVTLSCEQNLNHDAMYWYRQDPGQGLRLIYYSQIVNDFQKGDIAEGYSVSREKKESFPLTVTSAQKNPTAFYLCASSSPRLHSSQGTYEQYFGPGTRLTVT.

DNA of the CDR3: TGTGCCATCAGCCTTACCCTTCGGCCCCTAAAGGCGGAGAAAGACAATGAGCAGTTCTTC. The encoded protein is CAISLTLRPLKAEKDNEQFF. V is TRBV10-3 and J is TRBJ2-1; D is unresolved. V lost 6 bases to trimming and J lost 5 bases, with 32 bases between them. Germline-derived CDR1 and CDR2 are ENHRY and SYGVKD. The CDR3 consists of 20 residues.

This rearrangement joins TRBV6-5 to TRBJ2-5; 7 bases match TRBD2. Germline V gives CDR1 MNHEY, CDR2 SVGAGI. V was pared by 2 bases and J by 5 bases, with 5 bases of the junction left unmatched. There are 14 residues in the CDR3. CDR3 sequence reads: CASSYGREWETQYF. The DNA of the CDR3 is TGTGCCAGCAGTTACGGGCGGGAGTGGGAGACCCAGTACTTC.

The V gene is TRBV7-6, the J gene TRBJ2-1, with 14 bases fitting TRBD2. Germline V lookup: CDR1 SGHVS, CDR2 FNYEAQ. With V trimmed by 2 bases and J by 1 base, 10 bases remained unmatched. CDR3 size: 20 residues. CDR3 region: CASSLSVPTSGGVSYNEQFF. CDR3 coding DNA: TGTGCCAGCAGCTTATCAGTTCCGACTAGCGGGGGGGTTTCCTACAATGAGCAGTTCTTC.

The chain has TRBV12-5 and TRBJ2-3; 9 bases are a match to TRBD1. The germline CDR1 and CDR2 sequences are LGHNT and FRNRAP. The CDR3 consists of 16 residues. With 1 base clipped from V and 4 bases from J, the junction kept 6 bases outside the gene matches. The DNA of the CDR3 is TGTGCTAGTGGTTTGGGGACAGGGGCAGGGGCAGATACGCAGTATTTT. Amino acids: CASGLGTGAGADTQYF.

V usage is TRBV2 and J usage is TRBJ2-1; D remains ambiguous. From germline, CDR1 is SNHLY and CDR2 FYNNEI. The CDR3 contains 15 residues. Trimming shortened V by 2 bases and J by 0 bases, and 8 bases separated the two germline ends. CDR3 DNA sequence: TGTGCCAGCAGTGAATACGAGCTCTCCTACAATGAGCAGTTCTTC. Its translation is CASSEYELSYNEQFF.